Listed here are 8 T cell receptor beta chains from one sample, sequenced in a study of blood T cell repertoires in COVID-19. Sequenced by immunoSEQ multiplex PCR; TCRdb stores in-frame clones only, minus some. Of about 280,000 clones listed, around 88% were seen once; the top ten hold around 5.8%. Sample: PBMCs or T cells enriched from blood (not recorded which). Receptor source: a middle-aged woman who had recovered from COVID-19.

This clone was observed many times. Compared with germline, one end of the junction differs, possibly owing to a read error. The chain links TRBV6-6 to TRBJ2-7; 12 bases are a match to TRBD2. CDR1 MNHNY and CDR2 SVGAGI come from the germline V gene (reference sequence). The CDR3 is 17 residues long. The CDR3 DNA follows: TGTGCCAGCAGTCCGACTAGCGGGAGCTTGCGAGGGCAAAACCAGAGCTTC. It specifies CASSPTSGSLRGQNQSF.

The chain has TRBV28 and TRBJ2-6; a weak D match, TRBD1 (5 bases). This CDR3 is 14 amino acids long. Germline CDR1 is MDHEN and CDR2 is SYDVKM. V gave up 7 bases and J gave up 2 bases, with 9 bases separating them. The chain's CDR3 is CASTRGAGANVLTF. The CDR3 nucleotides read TGTGCCAGCACTAGGGGCGCTGGGGCCAACGTCCTGACTTTC.

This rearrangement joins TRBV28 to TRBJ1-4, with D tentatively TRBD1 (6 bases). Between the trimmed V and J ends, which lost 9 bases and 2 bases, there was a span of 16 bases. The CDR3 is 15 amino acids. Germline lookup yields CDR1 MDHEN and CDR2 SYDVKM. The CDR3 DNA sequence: TGTGCCAGTAGAAGGGGGAGGGGGACTAATGAAAAACTGTTTTTT. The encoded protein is CASRRGRGTNEKLFF.

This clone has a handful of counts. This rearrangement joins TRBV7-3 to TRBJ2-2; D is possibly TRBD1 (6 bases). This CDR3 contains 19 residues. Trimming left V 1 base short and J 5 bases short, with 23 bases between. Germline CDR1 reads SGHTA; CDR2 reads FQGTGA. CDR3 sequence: CASSLRPPGAWGRTGELFF. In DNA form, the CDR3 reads TGTGCCAGCAGCTTAAGGCCGCCCGGGGCTTGGGGGCGGACCGGGGAGCTGTTTTTT.

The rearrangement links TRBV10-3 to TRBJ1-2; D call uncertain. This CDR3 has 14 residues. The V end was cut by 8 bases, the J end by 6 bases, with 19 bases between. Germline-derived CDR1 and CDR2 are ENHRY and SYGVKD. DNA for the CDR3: TGTGCCATCTACTCCAACACCGGGGATCATGGCTACACCTTC. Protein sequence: CAIYSNTGDHGYTF.

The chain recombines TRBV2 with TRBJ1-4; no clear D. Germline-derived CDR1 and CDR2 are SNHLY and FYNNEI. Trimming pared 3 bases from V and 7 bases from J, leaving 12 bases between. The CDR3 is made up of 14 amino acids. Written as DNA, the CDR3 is TGTGCCAGCAGTGACTGGGCGGGCACTGAAAAACTGTTTTTT. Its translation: CASSDWAGTEKLFF.

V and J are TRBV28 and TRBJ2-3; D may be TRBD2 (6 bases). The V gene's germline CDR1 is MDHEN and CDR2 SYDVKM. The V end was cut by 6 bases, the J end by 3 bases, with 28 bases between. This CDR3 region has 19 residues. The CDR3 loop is CASSTLGGRGLRSTDTQYF. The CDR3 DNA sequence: TGTGCCAGCAGCACCTTGGGTGGCCGAGGACTAAGGAGTACAGATACGCAGTATTTT.

CDR3 nucleotides: TGTGCCAGCAGTTTAAATTCAGGATTCTATGGCTACACCTTC. Protein sequence: CASSLNSGFYGYTF. V is TRBV28 and J is TRBJ1-2, with D uncertain. Germline V gene data show CDR1 as MDHEN and CDR2 as SYDVKM. The V end was cut by 2 bases, the J end by 4 bases, with 11 bases between. The CDR3 runs to 14 residues.